The rows below give T cell receptor beta chains drawn from one sample of a study of T-cell memory formation after mild COVID-19. Using its own MiXCR run on the 5' RACE reads, TCRdb lists one record per CDR3 protein. The sample carries about half a million distinct CDR3 sequences, roughly 18% recorded once. Sequencing input: PBMCs or a T cell subset sorted from them (not recorded which). The receptors come from an adult woman who had mild COVID-19 (a few samples of this study predate the infection). Cell type and time point are not known. Both conserved end residues are part of each CDR3. D genes are given only for firm matches. Only some rows state a clone size, as once, few, many or a class for expanded clones.

TRBD2 TRBJ2-4 TRBV4-1 few CASSQESGGVKNIQYF TGCGCCAGCAGCCAAGAATCGGGGGGGGTCAAAAACATTCAGTACTTC
NA TRBJ1-1 TRBV12-3/TRBV12-4 few CASSLVPFAIPVGEAFF TGTGCCAGCAGTTTAGTCCCTTTTGCCATTCCGGTCGGGGAAGCTTTCTTT
NA TRBJ1-2 TRBV5-1 many CASSLVGDYGYTF TGCGCCAGCAGCTTGGTGGGGGACTATGGCTACACCTTC
NA TRBJ2-5 TRBV18 many CASSPQETQYF TGTGCCAGCAGCCCCCAAGAGACCCAGTACTTC
TRBD1 TRBJ1-4 TRBV4-1 few CASSQETGWPLFF TGCGCCAGCAGCCAAGAGACAGGGTGGCCGCTGTTTTTT
TRBD1 TRBJ2-5 TRBV27 NA CASSPQGEETQYF TGTGCCAGCAGTCCTCAGGGGGAAGAGACCCAGTACTTC
TRBD1 TRBJ2-1 TRBV6-2/TRBV6-3 few CASSSTGDRAYNEQFF TGTGCCAGCAGTTCTACCGGGGACAGAGCCTACAATGAGCAGTTCTTC
NA TRBJ2-1 TRBV30 NA CAWSVHGHNEQFF TGTGCCTGGAGTGTACATGGCCACAATGAGCAGTTCTTC
TRBD1 TRBJ2-1 TRBV9 few CASDRDSNNEQFF TGTGCCAGCGACCGGGACAGCAACAATGAGCAGTTCTTC
NA TRBJ2-1 TRBV7-2 few CASSSHGVLILEQFF TGTGCCAGCAGCTCCCACGGGGTTTTAATCCTTGAGCAGTTCTTC
NA TRBJ2-5 TRBV7-2 NA CASSRDSGGKTQYF TGTGCCAGCAGCCGGGACTCCGGGGGAAAGACCCAGTACTTC
TRBD2 TRBJ2-3 TRBV7-9 NA CASSSDSGSTDTQYF TGTGCCAGCAGCTCGGATAGCGGGTCCACAGATACGCAGTATTTT